The 24 T cell receptor beta chains presented below share a single source sample, sequenced in a study of OX40 agonist ivuxolimab in advanced cancers. The repertoire was sequenced with immunoSEQ multiplex PCR; TCRdb's copy has only in-frame clones and lacks some. The table lists more than 70,000 clones, over 75% of them singletons. The source was CD4+ or CD8+ T cells sorted from blood, collected in a trial of the OX40 agonist ivuxolimab. All receptors derive from an adult with an advanced solid tumor such as melanoma, head and neck, liver or kidney cancer.

This clone came up a few times. The genes are TRBV7-9 and TRBJ1-3; D gene unclear. Germline CDR1 is SEHNR and CDR2 is FQNEAQ (reference sequence). Trimming removed 1 base from V and 1 base from J, with 8 bases in between. The CDR3 is made up of 15 amino acids. In nucleotides, the CDR3 is TGTGCCAGCAGCTTAGAGACCCATTCTGGAAACACCATATATTTT. As protein: CASSLETHSGNTIYF.

J is TRBJ2-6 and V is TRBV7-3; D uncertain. This CDR3 comprises 14 residues. Trimming stripped 5 bases from V and 4 bases from J, with 9 bases between. Germline V gives CDR1 SGHTA, CDR2 FQGTGA. The CDR3 loop is CASSPAEGANVLTF. The CDR3 DNA follows: TGTGCCAGCAGCCCCGCGGAAGGGGCCAACGTCCTGACTTTC.

This clone appeared a few times. The rearrangement uses TRBV6-5 and TRBJ2-6; D remains ambiguous. The CDR3 consists of 14 residues. Trimming removed 0 bases at V and 3 bases at J, with 3 bases between. The germline gives CDR1 MNHEY, CDR2 SVGAGI. CDR3 nucleotide sequence: TGTGCCAGCAGTTACTCGATTGGGGCCAACGTCCTGACTTTC. Protein product: CASSYSIGANVLTF.

The chain employs TRBV5-4 and TRBJ2-7, with TRBD2 identical over 9 bases. CDR3 length: 14 amino acids. Germline lookup yields CDR1 SGHNT and CDR2 YYREEE (reference sequence). V was clipped by 2 bases and J by 2 bases; unmatched bases: 2. CDR3 sequence: CASSFSGRTYEQYF. The CDR3 coding sequence is TGTGCCAGCAGCTTTAGCGGGAGAACCTACGAGCAGTACTTC.

V and J are TRBV5-1 and TRBJ2-3; D is possibly TRBD2 (5 bases). The V gene's germline CDR1 is SGHRS and CDR2 YFSETQ. V lost 0 bases and J 3 bases, leaving 8 bases between the germline ends. This CDR3 is 14 amino acids long. CDR3 region: CASSLAGETDTQYF. CDR3 DNA: TGCGCCAGCAGCTTGGCCGGGGAGACAGATACGCAGTATTTT.

This clone has more than one count but fewer than ten. The J gene is TRBJ2-6, the V gene TRBV2, with D tentatively TRBD1 or TRBD2 (5 bases each). Germline V lookup: CDR1 SNHLY, CDR2 FYNNEI. V shed 7 bases and J shed 1 base, with 17 bases lying between them. The CDR3 is made up of 17 amino acids. The CDR3 nucleotides read TGTGCCAGCAACTCTTGGGACGTCGAGTCTGGGGCCAACGTCCTGACTTTC. It specifies CASNSWDVESGANVLTF.

J is TRBJ2-1 and V is TRBV14, with a tentative D call TRBD1 (5 bases). V lost 0 bases and J 4 bases, leaving 7 bases between the germline ends. Germline lookup yields CDR1 SGHDN and CDR2 FVKESK. The length of the CDR3 is 14 residues. CDR3: CASSQDGHYNEQFF. DNA for the CDR3: TGTGCCAGCAGCCAAGACGGACATTACAATGAGCAGTTCTTC.

The gene calls are TRBV5-1 and TRBJ2-1; 8 positions match TRBD2. The trim removed 4 bases at V and 7 bases at J, leaving 10 bases unmatched. The CDR3 is 15 residues long. Germline CDR1 SGHRS, CDR2 YFSETQ. The CDR3 bases are TGCGCCAGCAGCGGGCTAGCGGGTAGTGTGAATGAGCAGTTCTTC. It specifies CASSGLAGSVNEQFF.

The chain employs TRBV29-1 and TRBJ1-3; weak D call: TRBD1 (6 bases). V was cut by 7 bases and J by 1 base, with 11 bases left in between. CDR1 SQVTM and CDR2 ANQGSEA come from the germline V gene. The CDR3 runs 13 residues. The CDR3 region is CSGRTDSGNTIYF. CDR3 in DNA: TGCAGCGGCCGGACAGATTCTGGAAACACCATATATTTT.

The genes are TRBV18 and TRBJ1-1, with D perhaps matching TRBD1 (6 bases). This CDR3 is built from 14 residues. CDR1 and CDR2 from the germline V gene are KGHSH and LQKENI. V shed 8 bases and J shed 4 bases, with 17 bases lying between them. The DNA of the CDR3 is TGTGCCAGCACCACCAGGGGTGGAGGCACTGAAGCTTTCTTT. It yields the protein CASTTRGGGTEAFF. Full variable domain (outside the CDR3, taken from reference TRBV18 and TRBJ1-1): NAGVMQNPRHLVRRRGQEARLRCSPMKGHSHVYWYRQLPEEGLKFMVYLQKENIIDESGMPKERFSAEFPKEGPSILRIQQVVRGDSAAYFCASTTRGGGTEAFFGQGTRLTVV.

The genes are TRBV7-3 and TRBJ2-1; D call uncertain. Trimming removed 8 bases at V and 2 bases at J, with 10 bases between. Germline CDR1 reads SGHTA; CDR2 reads FQGTGA. The CDR3 has 13 residues. The CDR3 sequence: CASGAGAYNEQFF. The CDR3 DNA reads as TGTGCCAGCGGCGCAGGAGCCTACAATGAGCAGTTCTTC.

The chain is built from TRBV27 and TRBJ2-1, with a tentative D call TRBD2 (5 bases). The CDR3 has 17 residues. V gave up 3 bases and J gave up 7 bases, with 22 bases separating them. The V gene's germline CDR1 is MNHEY and CDR2 SMNVEV (reference sequence). The CDR3: CASSFRRTRIPLNEQFF. As DNA, the CDR3 is TGTGCCAGCAGTTTCCGGAGGACCCGAATCCCGCTGAATGAGCAGTTCTTC.

The V gene is TRBV6-1, the J gene TRBJ2-5; 8 nucleotides match TRBD1. Germline assignment: CDR1 MNHNS and CDR2 SASEGT. This CDR3 region has 13 residues. V was pared by 4 bases and J by 5 bases, with 3 bases of the junction left unmatched. The CDR3, as DNA: TGTGCCAGCAGTGCCTACAGGGGGGAGACCCAGTACTTC. It codes for CASSAYRGETQYF.

This clone was found a few times. The chain carries TRBV7-9 and TRBJ2-5; D not certain. The CDR3 spans 12 residues. Trimming removed 3 bases from V and 5 bases from J, with 7 bases in between. Germline V lookup: CDR1 SEHNR, CDR2 FQNEAQ (reference sequence). CDR3 protein: CASSLLPETQYF. In DNA form, the CDR3 reads TGTGCCAGCAGCTTGCTCCCGGAGACCCAGTACTTC.

This clone was recorded only once. V usage is TRBV9 and J usage is TRBJ1-3, with 9 bases that match TRBD1. CDR1 is SGDLS and CDR2 is YYNGEE in the germline V gene. V dropped 4 bases and J dropped 7; count of bases not matched to a gene: 6. The length of the CDR3 is 14 residues. CDR3 coding DNA: TGTGCCAGCAGCCCGGGACAGGGAGGCAACACCATATATTTT. This encodes CASSPGQGGNTIYF. The full variable domain, with the rest looked up from reference TRBV9 and TRBJ1-3, is DSGVTQTPKHLITATGQRVTLRCSPRSGDLSVYWYQQSLDQGLQFLIQYYNGEERAKGNILERFSAQQFPDLHSELNLSSLELGDSALYFCASSPGQGGNTIYFGEGSWLTVV.

The V gene is TRBV27, the J gene TRBJ2-5; 12 bases agree with TRBD2. TRBJ2-7 explains the end of the DNA better; the J call may be wrong. This CDR3 is built from 18 residues. Germline loops: CDR1 MNHEY, CDR2 SMNVEV (reference sequence). The CDR3 DNA follows: TGTGCCAGCACTTCAAGCCCAGCTAGCGGGAGGGCCCTTCACGAGCAGTACTTC. Protein product: CASTSSPASGRALHEQYF.

J is TRBJ1-5 and V is TRBV6-6; D gene unclear. Trimming removed 3 bases from V and 6 bases from J, with 9 bases in between. The CDR3 covers 13 residues. Germline V gives CDR1 MNHNY, CDR2 SVGAGI (reference sequence). The CDR3 DNA is TGTGCCAGCAGTTATGGCTCGGGTCAGCCCCAGCATTTT. It codes for CASSYGSGQPQHF.

J is TRBJ2-4 and V is TRBV4-1; tentatively, D is TRBD2 (5 bases). This CDR3 spans 17 amino acids. Germline V lookup: CDR1 MGHRA, CDR2 YSYEKL. Trimming cost V 1 base and J 0 bases, with 13 bases left between them. In DNA, the CDR3 is TGCGCCAGCAGCCAAGTACGCGGGTTGCTAGCCAAAAACATTCAGTACTTC. Residues: CASSQVRGLLAKNIQYF.

The rearrangement links TRBV4-2 to TRBJ1-1; D is unresolved. V gave up 3 bases and J gave up 4 bases, with 9 bases separating them. Germline-derived CDR1 and CDR2 are LGHNA and YNFKEQ. The CDR3 loop spans 13 amino acids. The CDR3 protein is CASSQEMTTEAFF. CDR3 in DNA: TGTGCCAGCAGCCAGGAGATGACCACTGAAGCTTTCTTT.

This chain connects TRBV5-4 to TRBJ2-3; 8 bases are shared with TRBD2. Germline V gives CDR1 SGHNT, CDR2 YYREEE (reference sequence). After removal of 4 bases from V and 4 bases from J, the junction contained 8 bases not matched to a gene. The CDR3 extends over 15 amino acids. DNA of the CDR3: TGTGCCAGCAGCCAAGGAGCCGGGGGGGCAGATACGCAGTATTTT. This encodes CASSQGAGGADTQYF.

This rearrangement joins TRBV27 to TRBJ2-7, with 7 bases aligning to TRBD1. The CDR3 loop spans 14 amino acids. Germline V gene sequence: CDR1 MNHEY, CDR2 SMNVEV (reference sequence). The trim removed 9 bases at V and 0 bases at J, leaving 8 bases unmatched. The chain's CDR3 is CASAGTASSYEQYF. The CDR3 DNA follows: TGTGCCAGTGCAGGGACAGCGAGCTCCTACGAGCAGTACTTC.

V usage is TRBV30 and J usage is TRBJ2-7, with a weak D call TRBD1 (6 bases). Trimming took off 4 bases at V and 0 bases at J, with 16 bases between the two ends. Germline V lookup: CDR1 GTSNPN, CDR2 SVGIG (reference sequence). The CDR3 runs 15 residues. The CDR3 coding sequence is TGTGCCTGGAATAGGAGACAGGCCGGCTCCTACGAGCAGTACTTC. This codes for CAWNRRQAGSYEQYF.

The rearrangement joins TRBV5-4 to TRBJ2-7; 7 bases match TRBD2. Per the germline V gene, CDR1 is SGHNT and CDR2 is YYREEE (reference sequence). This CDR3 contains 17 residues. The J segment lost 2 bases and the V segment lost 0 bases, leaving 11 bases of the junction unmatched. DNA for the CDR3: TGTGCCAGCAGCTTGGAGGTAGGGAGCGGGGCGGCCTACGAGCAGTACTTC. It is translated as CASSLEVGSGAAYEQYF.

This clone was detected a few times. The genes are TRBV27 and TRBJ2-7, with 13 positions matching TRBD2. The CDR3 has 15 residues. V trimming: 3 bases; J trimming: 11 bases; junction bases outside the gene matches: 10. Germline CDR1 is MNHEY and CDR2 is SMNVEV (reference sequence). CDR3 sequence reads: CASSFTLGLAGEEYF. CDR3 coding DNA: TGTGCCAGCAGTTTTACCCTAGGACTAGCGGGAGAGGAGTACTTC.